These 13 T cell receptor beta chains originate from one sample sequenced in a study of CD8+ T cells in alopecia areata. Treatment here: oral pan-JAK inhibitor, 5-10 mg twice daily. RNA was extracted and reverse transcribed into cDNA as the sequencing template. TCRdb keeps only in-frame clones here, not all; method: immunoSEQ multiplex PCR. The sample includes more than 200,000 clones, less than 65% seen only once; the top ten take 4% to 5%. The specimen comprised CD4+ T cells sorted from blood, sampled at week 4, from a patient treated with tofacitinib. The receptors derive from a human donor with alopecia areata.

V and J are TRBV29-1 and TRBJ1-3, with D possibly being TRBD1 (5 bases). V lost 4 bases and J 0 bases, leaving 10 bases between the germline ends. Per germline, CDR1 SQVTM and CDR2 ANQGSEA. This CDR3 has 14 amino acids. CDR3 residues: CSVATDNSGNTIYF. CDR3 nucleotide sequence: TGCAGCGTTGCCACGGACAACTCTGGAAACACCATATATTTT.

The CDR3 DNA follows: TGCAGCGTTGTAGAGTCTAGGACTAACTATGGCTACACCTTC. It translates to CSVVESRTNYGYTF. The chain combines TRBV29-1 with TRBJ1-2; D remains unclear. The CDR3 has 14 residues. Germline V CDR1 and CDR2: SQVTM, ANQGSEA. V lost 4 bases and J lost 0, with 12 bases in between. The full variable domain, rest sourced from reference TRBV29-1 and TRBJ1-2, is SAVISQKPSRDICQRGTSLTIQCQVDSQVTMMFWYRQQPGQSLTLIATANQGSEATYESGFVIDKFPISRPNLTFSTLTVSNMSPEDSSIYLCSVVESRTNYGYTFGSGTRLTVV.

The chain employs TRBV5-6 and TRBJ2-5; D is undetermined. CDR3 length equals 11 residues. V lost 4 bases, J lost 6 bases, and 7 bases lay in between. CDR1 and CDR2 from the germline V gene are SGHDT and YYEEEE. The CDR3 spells CASSTVQTQYF. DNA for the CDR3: TGTGCCAGCAGCACTGTACAGACCCAGTACTTC.

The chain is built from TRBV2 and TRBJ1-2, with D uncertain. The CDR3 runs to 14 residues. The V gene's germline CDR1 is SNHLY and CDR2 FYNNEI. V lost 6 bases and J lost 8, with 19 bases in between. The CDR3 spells CASSESPNYGGYTF. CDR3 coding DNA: TGTGCCAGCAGCGAGAGTCCTAACTATGGAGGCTACACCTTC.

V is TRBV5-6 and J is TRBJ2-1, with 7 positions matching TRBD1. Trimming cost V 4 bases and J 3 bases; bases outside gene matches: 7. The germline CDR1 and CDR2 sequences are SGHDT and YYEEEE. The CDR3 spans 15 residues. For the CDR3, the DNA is TGTGCCAGCAGCCCTATTCAGGGGGACTACAATGAGCAGTTCTTC. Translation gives CASSPIQGDYNEQFF.

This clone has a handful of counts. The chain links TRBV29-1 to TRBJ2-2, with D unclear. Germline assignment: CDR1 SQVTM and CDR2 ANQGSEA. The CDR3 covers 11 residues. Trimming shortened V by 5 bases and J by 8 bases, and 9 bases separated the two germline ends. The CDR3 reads CSVWVSGELFF. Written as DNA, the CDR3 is TGCAGCGTTTGGGTATCTGGGGAGCTGTTTTTT.

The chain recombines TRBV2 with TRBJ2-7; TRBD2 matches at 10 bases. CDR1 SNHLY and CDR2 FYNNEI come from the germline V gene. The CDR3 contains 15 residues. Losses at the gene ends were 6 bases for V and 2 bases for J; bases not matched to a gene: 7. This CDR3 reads CASSIAGGPTYEQYF. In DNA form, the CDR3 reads TGTGCCAGCAGCATAGCGGGGGGCCCGACCTACGAGCAGTACTTC.

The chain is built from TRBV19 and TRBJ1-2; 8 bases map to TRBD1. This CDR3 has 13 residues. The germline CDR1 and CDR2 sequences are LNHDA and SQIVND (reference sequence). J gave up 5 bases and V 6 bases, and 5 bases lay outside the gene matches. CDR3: CASRETGAYGYTF. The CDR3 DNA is TGTGCCAGTAGAGAGACAGGGGCTTATGGCTACACCTTC.

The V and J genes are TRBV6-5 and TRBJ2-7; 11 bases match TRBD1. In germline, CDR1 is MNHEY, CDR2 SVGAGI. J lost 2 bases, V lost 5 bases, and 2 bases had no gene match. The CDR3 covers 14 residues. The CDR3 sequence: CASSGTGGTYEQYF. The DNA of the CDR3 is TGTGCCAGCAGTGGGACAGGGGGGACCTACGAGCAGTACTTC.

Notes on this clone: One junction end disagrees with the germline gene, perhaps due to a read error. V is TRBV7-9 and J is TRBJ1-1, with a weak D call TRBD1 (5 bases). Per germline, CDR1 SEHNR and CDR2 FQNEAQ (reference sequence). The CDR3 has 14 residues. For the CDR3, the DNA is TGTGCCAGCAGTGGGGCACCGATGAATACTGAAGCTTTCTTT. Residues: CASSGAPMNTEAFF.

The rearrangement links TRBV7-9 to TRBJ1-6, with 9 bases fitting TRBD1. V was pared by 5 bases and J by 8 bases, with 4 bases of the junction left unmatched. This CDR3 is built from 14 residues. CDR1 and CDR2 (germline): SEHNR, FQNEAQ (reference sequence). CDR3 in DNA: TGTGCCAGCAGCCGGGGACAGGGCGATTCACCCCTCCACTTT. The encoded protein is CASSRGQGDSPLHF.

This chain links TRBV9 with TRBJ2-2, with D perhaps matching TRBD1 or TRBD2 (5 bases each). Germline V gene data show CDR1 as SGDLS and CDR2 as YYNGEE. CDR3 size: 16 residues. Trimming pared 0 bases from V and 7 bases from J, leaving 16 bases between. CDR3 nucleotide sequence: TGTGCCAGCAGCGTAGCAGTCGGGACGATGAGCGGGGAGCTGTTTTTT. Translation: CASSVAVGTMSGELFF. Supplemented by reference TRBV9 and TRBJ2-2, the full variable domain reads DSGVTQTPKHLITATGQRVTLRCSPRSGDLSVYWYQQSLDQGLQFLIQYYNGEERAKGNILERFSAQQFPDLHSELNLSSLELGDSALYFCASSVAVGTMSGELFFGEGSRLTVL.

CDR3 amino acids: CASSEYRVGETQYF. The CDR3 DNA is TGTGCCAGCAGTGAATATCGGGTGGGGGAGACCCAGTACTTC. This sequence joins TRBV25-1 and TRBJ2-5; D is uncertain. V lost 0 bases, J lost 5 bases, and 10 bases lay in between. The germline gives CDR1 MGHDK, CDR2 SYGVNS. The CDR3 sequence is 14 residues long.